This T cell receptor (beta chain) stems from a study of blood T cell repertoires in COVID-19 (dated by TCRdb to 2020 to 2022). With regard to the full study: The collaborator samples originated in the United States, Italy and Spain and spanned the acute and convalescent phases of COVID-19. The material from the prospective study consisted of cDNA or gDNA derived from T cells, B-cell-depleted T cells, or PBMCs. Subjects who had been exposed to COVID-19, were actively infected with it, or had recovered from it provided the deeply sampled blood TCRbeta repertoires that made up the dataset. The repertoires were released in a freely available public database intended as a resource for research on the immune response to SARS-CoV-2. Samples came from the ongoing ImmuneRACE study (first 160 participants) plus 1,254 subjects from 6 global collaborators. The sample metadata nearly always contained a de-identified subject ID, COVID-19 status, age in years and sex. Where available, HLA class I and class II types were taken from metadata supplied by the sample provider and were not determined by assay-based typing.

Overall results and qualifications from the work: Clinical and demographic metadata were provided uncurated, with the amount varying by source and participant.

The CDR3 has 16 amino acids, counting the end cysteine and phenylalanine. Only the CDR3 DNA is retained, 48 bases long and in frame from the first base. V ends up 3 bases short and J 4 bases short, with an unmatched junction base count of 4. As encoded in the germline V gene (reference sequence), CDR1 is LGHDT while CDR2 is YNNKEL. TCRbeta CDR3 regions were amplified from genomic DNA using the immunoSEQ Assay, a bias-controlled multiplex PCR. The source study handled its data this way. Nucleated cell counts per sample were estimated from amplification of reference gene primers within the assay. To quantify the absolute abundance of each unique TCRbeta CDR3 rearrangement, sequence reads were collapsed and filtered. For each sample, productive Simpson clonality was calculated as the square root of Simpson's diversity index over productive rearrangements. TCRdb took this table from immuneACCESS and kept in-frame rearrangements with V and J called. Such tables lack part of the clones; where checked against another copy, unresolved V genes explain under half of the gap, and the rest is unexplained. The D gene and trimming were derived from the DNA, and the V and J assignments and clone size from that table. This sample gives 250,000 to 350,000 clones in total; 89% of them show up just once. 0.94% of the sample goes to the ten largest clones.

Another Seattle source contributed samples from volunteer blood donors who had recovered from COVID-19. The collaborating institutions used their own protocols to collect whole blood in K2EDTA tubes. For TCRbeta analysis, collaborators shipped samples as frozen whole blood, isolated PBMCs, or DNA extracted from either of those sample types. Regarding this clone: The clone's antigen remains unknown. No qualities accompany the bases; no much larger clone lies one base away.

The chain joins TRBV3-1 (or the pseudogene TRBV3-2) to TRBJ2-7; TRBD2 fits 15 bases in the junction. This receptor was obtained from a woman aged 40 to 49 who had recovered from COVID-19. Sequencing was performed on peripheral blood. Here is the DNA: TGTGCCAGCAGCCACGGACTAGCGGGAGGGTGGTACGAGCAGTACTTC. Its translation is CASSHGLAGGWYEQYF.